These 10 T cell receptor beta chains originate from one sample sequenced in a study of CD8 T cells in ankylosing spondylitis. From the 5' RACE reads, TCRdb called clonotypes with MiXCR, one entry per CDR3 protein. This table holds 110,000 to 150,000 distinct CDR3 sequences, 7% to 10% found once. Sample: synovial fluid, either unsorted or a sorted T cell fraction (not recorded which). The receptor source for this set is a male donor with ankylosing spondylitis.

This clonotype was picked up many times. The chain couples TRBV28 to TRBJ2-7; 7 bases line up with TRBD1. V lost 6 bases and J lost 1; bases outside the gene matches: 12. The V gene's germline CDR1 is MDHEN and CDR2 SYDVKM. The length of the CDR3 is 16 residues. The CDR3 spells CASSDLFGTVSYEQYF. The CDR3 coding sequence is TGTGCCAGCAGCGACCTATTCGGGACAGTTTCCTACGAGCAGTACTTC.

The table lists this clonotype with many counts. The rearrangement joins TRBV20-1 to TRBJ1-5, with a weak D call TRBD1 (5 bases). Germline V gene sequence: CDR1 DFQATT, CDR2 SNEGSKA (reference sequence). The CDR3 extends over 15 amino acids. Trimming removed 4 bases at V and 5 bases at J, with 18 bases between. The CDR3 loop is CSATSYEGADQPQHF. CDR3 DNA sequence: TGCAGTGCTACCTCTTACGAAGGGGCGGATCAGCCCCAGCATTTT.

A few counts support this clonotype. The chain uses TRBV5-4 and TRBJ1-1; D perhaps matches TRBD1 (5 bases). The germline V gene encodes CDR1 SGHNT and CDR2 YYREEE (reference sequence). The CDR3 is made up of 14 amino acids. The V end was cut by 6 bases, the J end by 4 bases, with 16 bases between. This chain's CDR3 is CASIKGPGGTEAFF. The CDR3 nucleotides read TGTGCCAGCATAAAAGGCCCCGGGGGCACTGAAGCTTTCTTT.

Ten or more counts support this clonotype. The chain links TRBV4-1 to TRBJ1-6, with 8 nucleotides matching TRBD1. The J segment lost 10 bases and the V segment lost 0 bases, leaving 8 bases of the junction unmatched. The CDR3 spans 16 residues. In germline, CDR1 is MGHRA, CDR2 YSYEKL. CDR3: CASSQDGQGLNSPLHF. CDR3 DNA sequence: TGCGCCAGCAGCCAAGATGGACAGGGTTTGAACTCACCCCTCCACTTT.

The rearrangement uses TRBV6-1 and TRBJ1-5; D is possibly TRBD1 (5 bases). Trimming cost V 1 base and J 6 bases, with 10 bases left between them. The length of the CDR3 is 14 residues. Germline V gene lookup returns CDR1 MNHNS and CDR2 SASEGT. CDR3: CASSEVAGSQPQHF. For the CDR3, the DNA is TGTGCCAGCAGTGAAGTGGCAGGGAGTCAGCCCCAGCATTTT.

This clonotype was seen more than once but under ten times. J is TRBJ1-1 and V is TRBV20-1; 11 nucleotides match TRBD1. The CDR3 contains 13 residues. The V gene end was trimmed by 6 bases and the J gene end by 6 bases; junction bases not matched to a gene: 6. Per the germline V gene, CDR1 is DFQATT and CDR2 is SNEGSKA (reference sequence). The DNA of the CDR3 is TGCAGTGCAGTGGACAGGGGGCTGGCTGAAGCTTTCTTT. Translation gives CSAVDRGLAEAFF.

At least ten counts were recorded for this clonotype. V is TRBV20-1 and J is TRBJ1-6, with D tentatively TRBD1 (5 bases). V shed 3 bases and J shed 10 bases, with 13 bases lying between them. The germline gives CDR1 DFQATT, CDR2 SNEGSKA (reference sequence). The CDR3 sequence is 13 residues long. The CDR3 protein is CSASVGWGSPLHF. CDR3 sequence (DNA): TGCAGTGCTAGTGTGGGATGGGGGTCACCCCTCCACTTT.

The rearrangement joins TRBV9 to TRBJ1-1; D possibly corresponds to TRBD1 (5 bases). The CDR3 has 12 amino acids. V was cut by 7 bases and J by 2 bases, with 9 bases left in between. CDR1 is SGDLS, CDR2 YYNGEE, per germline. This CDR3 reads CASGDVNTEAFF. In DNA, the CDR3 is TGTGCCAGCGGGGACGTCAACACTGAAGCTTTCTTT.

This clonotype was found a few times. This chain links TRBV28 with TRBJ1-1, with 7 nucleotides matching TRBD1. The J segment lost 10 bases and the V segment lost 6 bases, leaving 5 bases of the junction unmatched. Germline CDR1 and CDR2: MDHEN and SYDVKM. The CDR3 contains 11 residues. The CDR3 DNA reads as TGTGCCAGCAGAAGACAGGGCTCAGCTTTCTTT. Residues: CASRRQGSAFF.

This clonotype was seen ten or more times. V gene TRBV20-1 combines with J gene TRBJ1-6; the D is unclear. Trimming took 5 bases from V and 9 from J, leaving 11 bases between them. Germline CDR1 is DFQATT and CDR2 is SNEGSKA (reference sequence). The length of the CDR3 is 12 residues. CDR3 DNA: TGCAGTGCTCCCGCCGAGGGTTCACCCCTCCACTTT. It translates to CSAPAEGSPLHF.